This TCR beta chain was recovered during a study of long-term antiretroviral therapy in people with HIV. Study-level points and caveats: Against controls, HIV repertoires showed narrower ranges of CDR3 length. Blood, drawn from about 2004 to 2017, may reflect older ART regimens. Information pertaining to ART adherence, viral resistance or therapeutic modifications was not obtained.

Until DNA extraction, the samples held between 1-10 million cryopreserved PBMC. Sequencing relied on immunoSEQ assay v3.0, run at survey level. Generated by immunoSEQ multiplex PCR, the TCRdb table keeps only in-frame clones and is missing some. The sample holds tens of thousands of clones, 70% to 90% seen once. The CDR3 covers 13 residues. The germline V gene encodes CDR1 MNHEY and CDR2 SVGAGI. Trimming shortened V by 0 bases and J by 12 bases, and 11 bases separated the two germline ends. Comments on this clone: Antigen unknown.

This TCR came from a man between 25 and 39 years old with HIV. The chain uses TRBV6-5 and TRBJ1-4; D is unresolved. The specimen comprised unsorted PBMCs, sampled around 4.6 years after starting antiretroviral therapy. The CDR3 DNA sequence: TGTGCCAGCAGTTACTCGAGGTGGAGACAACTGTTTTTT. Its translation is CASSYSRWRQLFF.